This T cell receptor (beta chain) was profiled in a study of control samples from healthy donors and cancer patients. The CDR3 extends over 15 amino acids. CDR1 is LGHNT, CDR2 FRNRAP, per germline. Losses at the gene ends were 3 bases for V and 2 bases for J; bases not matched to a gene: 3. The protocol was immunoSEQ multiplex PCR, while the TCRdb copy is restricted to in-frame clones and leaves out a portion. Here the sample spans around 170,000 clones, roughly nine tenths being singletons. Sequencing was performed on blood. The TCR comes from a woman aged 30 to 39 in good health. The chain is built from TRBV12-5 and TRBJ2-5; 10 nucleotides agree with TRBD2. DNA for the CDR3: TGTGCTAGTGGTTTCCTACTAGCGGGACAAGAGACCCAGTACTTC. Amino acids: CASGFLLAGQETQYF.